These T cell receptor beta chains were read from a single sample in a study of CD8 T cells in Susac syndrome. TCRdb independently ran MiXCR on the immunoSEQ multiplex PCR reads; one entry per CDR3 protein. The table includes some 400,000 distinct CDR3 sequences, 85% detected once. Sequenced input: CD8+ T cells from PBMCs. Receptors originate from a human donor with multiple sclerosis. Both conserved end residues are part of each CDR3.

V gene	CDR3 length	CDR3 protein
TRBV5-4	13	CASSHEASYEQYF
TRBV24-1	20	CATSDSGQGSQSLWTDTQYF
TRBV27	14	CASSLGTGDSPLHF
TRBV7-3	14	CASSLTPMNTEAFF
TRBV14	18	CASSQDRGTWALGDTQYF
TRBV7-9	13	CASGSSSYNEQFF
TRBV12-3/TRBV12-4	15	CASSSRPGGHNEQFF
TRBV27	14	CASSPFQGNYGYTF
TRBV25-1	13	CASTSSDTYEQYF
TRBV6-5	16	CASSYDPEAMNTEAFF
TRBV6-5	15	CASSYSAGVREPQHF
TRBV6-1	11	CASSAGTGQYF
TRBV3-1	17	CASSQSPESLAYNEQFF
TRBV4-1	12	CASSTGNNEQFF
TRBV30	14	CAWQPGTGDYEQYF
TRBV21-1	16	CASSQRGRGLGYEQYF
TRBV29-1	15	CSVEGQLSSYNEQFF
TRBV11-2	17	CASSLDVRDSSYNEQFF
TRBV4-1	15	CASSRTSGGAETQYF
TRBV24-1	13	CATSDSVYNEQFF
TRBV20-1	12	CSARAGPPEQFF
TRBV7-9	16	CASSLGVGPSTDTQYF
TRBV28	16	CASRVAKLLNTGELFF
TRBV10-3	13	CAISEGRGETQYF
TRBV11-2	16	CASSPREGVAKNIQYF
TRBV5-6	14	CASDDRGPPYEQYF
TRBV6-2/TRBV6-3	17	CASSYTDPGVRTGELFF